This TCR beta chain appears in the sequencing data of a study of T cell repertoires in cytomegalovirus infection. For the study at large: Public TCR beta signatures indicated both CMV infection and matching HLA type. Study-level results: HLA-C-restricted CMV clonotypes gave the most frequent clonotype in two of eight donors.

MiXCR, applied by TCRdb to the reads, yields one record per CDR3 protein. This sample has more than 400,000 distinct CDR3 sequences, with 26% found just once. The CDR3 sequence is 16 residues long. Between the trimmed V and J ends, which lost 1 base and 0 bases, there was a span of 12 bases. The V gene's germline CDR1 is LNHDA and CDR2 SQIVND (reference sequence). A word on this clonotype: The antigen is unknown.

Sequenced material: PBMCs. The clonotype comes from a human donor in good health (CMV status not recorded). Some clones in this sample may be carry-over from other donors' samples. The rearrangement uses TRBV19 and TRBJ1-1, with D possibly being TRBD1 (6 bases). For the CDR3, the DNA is TGTGCCAGTAGTATAGGTGGCAGGGGAATGAACACTGAAGCTTTCTTT. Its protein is CASSIGGRGMNTEAFF.